The entry below gives a single T cell receptor beta chain sequence along with its context. Its antigen remains unidentified. Base qualities are missing; no much larger clone stands one base away. This record belongs to a study of shared T cell receptors in the human thymus (dated by TCRdb to about 2021). Study-level background: The study examined how self-reactive, shared T-cell receptor alpha chains are generated in the human thymus.

From the germline V gene (reference sequence), CDR1 is SGHKS and CDR2 is YYEKEE. The CDR3 measures 16 amino acids from cysteine to phenylalanine. The retained sequence is limited to the CDR3, 48 bases, with the frame set at the first base. The V end loses 9 bases and the J end loses 2 bases, and a stretch of 18 bases separates them. Receptor libraries were prepared by the immunoSEQ multiplex PCR assay. TCRdb mirrors the immuneACCESS table, restricted to in-frame sequences. Some clones are absent from its copies; in checked studies, under half trace to an unresolved V gene, and the reason for the others is unknown. Across this sample there are hundreds of thousands of clones, with 88% seen only once. Approximately 0.01% of the sample belongs to the ten largest clones. The sample was also reused in another study, on human thymus T cells. The second study reports: In Finland, the donors were immunologically healthy infants who were having open corrective cardiac surgery for congenital heart defects. Thymus tissue was obtained as surgical resects removed during corrective cardiac surgery. Biased V and J gene segment usage appeared to be present in both thymic and peripheral blood repertoires. The related research reported highly overlapping thymic TCR repertoires among unrelated individuals. The study characterized TCR alpha and beta repertoires from eight infant thymus samples and a few related peripheral blood samples. Donor ages ranged from about 6 to 244 days, and the cohort comprised more than 5 male and a couple of female infants. Thymocytes were freed from the tissue by mechanical means and kept at -70 degrees C as pellets of roughly 10-32 million cells. Genomic DNA was extracted from frozen cell pellets with a QIAsymphony instrument. TCRB and TCRAD loci were amplified from a standardized quantity of quality-controlled genomic DNA using the immunoSEQ multiplex PCR assay. The amplicons covered the V(D)J region and were long enough to include the CDR3 and to identify the V and J genes. Amplicon sequencing was performed on an Illumina platform through the commercial immunoSEQ service. Primer bias and sequencing errors were corrected as previously described, and TCRAD and TCRB definitions were based on the IMGT database. Repertoires were analysed with immunoSEQ Analyzer 3.0 and VDJTools, covering basic statistics, V/J segment usage, diversity estimates, rarefaction and pairwise overlap. To estimate diversity, the Chao1, ChaoE, Efron-Thisted, Shannon and inverse Simpson indices were applied, and diversity was also estimated on datasets down-sampled to the smallest sample. For repertoire overlap, CDR3 nucleotide sequence, V gene and J gene had to match strictly, and clustering was done by Jaccard-based multidimensional scaling. Thymus samples yielded on average around 810,000 unique TCRB clonotypes, compared with 70,000 to 85,000 from blood samples.

Sequenced sample: thymocytes. The TCR comes from a boy under three years old with a congenital heart defect. Donor details come from another sample of the same person, matched by shared clones. Rearrangement joined TRBV5-5 to TRBJ2-6, with TRBD2 tentatively as D gene (7 bases match). For the CDR3, the sequence is CATRTGGSPGANVLTF. In nucleotides, the sequence is TGTGCCACCAGAACGGGGGGCTCTCCTGGGGCCAACGTCCTGACTTTC.